At least ten counts were recorded for the clone carrying this TCR beta chain. What it recognizes is unknown. The authors used template switching to add a universal primer site and gave cDNA unique molecular identifiers. TCRdb reprocessed the 5' RACE reads with MiXCR, giving one entry per CDR3 protein. The table records some 270,000 distinct CDR3 sequences, about 8.9% of them present only once. This specimen belongs to a study of identical twins. Study outcomes and limitations: Twin sharing of out-of-frame TCR alpha was underestimated by models in monozygotic pairs.

Germline trimming cut 2 bases from V and 5 bases from J; bases unmatched to any gene: 4. Germline V gene lookup returns CDR1 SGHTA and CDR2 FQGTGA. The CDR3 extends over 15 amino acids. These sequences were also reported in another study, on yellow fever vaccine responses in identical twins. As reported in that work: Twins' vaccine T cell responses were reported to seem partly convergent and partly personalized.

J is TRBJ2-4 and V is TRBV7-3; TRBD2 agrees at 9 bases. Sequenced material: CD8+ T cells sorted from blood. The source is a woman aged 18-29 years in good health. CDR3 nucleotide sequence: TGTGCCAGCAGCTTACTGGCGGGGGGGCAAAACATTCAGTACTTC. Its translation: CASSLLAGGQNIQYF.